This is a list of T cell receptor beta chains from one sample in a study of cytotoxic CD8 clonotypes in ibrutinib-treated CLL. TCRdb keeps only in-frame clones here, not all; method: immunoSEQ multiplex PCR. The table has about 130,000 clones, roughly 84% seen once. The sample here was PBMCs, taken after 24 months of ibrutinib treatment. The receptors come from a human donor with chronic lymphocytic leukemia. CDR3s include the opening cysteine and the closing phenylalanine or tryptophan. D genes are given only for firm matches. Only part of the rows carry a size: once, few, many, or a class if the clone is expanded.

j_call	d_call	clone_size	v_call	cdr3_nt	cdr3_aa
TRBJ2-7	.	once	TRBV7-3	TGTGCCAGCAGCCCCACCGGTCTAGGCGAGCAGTACTTC	CASSPTGLGEQYF
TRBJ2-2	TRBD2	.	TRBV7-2	TGTGCCAGCAGCTCGGCGGGGGGGTACACCGGGGAGCTGTTTTTT	CASSSAGGYTGELFF
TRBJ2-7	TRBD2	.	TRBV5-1	TGCGCCAGCAGCTTGGGACTAGCGGGGCTGTTCGAGCAGTACTTC	CASSLGLAGLFEQYF
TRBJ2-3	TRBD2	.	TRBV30	TGTGCCTGGAGTGTACGTCTAGCGGGGGGCGCGGATACGCAGTATTTT	CAWSVRLAGGADTQYF
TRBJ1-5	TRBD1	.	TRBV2	TGTGCCAGCGCCCGGGACAGGGGGGATAATCAGCCCCAGCATTTT	CASARDRGDNQPQHF
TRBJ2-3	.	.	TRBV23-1	TGCGCCAGCAGTCAATCGAGTAGGGTACAGGCAGATACGCAGTATTTT	CASSQSSRVQADTQYF
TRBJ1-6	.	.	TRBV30	TGTGCCTGGAGTCCCCCGGGGAACGCTCTTTTCGGGTCCTATAATTCACCCCTCCACTTT	CAWSPPGNALFGSYNSPLHF
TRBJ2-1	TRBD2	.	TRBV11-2	TGTGCCAGCAGCCCCCGACTAGCGGGGGCCCTAAGCTCCTACAATGAGCAGTTCTTC	CASSPRLAGALSSYNEQFF
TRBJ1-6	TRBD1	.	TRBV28	TGTGCCAGCAGAAAGCCAAAAGACAGGGCCTCGAGCTATAATTCACCCCTCCACTTT	CASRKPKDRASSYNSPLHF
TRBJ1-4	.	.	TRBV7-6	TGTGCCAGCACCTTAGGGGGGGTCGGTGAAAAACTGTTTTTT	CASTLGGVGEKLFF
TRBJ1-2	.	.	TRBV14	TGTGCCAGCAGCCAAGTATCCAGGTCCCACTATGGCTACACCTTC	CASSQVSRSHYGYTF
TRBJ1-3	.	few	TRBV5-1	TGCGCCAGCAGCTTGGTAGGCGGGAGCTCTGGAAACACCATATATTTT	CASSLVGGSSGNTIYF
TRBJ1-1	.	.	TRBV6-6	TGTGCCAGCCGTCTGGCAGGGAAGAACACTGAAGCTTTCTTT	CASRLAGKNTEAFF
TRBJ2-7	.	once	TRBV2	TGTGCCAGCATCTCGCCAGACGGGTGGGAGCAGTACTTC	CASISPDGWEQYF
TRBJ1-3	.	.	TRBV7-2	TGTGCCAGCAGCTTAGGAGCAAACACCATATATTTT	CASSLGANTIYF
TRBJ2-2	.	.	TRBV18	TGTGCCAGCTCACCCCCAACCGGGGTGCCCGGGGAGCTGTTTTTT	CASSPPTGVPGELFF
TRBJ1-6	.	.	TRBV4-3	TGCGCCAGCAGCCAAGACGGGTCACCCCTCCACTTT	CASSQDGSPLHF
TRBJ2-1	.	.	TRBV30	TGTGCCCTGGGGGGCAGCGGCGACAATGAGCAGTTCTTC	CALGGSGDNEQFF
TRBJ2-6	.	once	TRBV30	TGTGCCTGGAGTGTTCCGCACTCTGGGGCCAACGTCCTGACTTTC	CAWSVPHSGANVLTF
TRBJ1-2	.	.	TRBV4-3	TGCGCCAGCAGCCAAGATCCTCGGACTGATGGCTACACCTTC	CASSQDPRTDGYTF
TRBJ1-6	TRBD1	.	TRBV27	TGTGCCAGCAGTTCCCGAAGACAGGGAGGGTCCTATAATTCACCCCTCCACTTT	CASSSRRQGGSYNSPLHF
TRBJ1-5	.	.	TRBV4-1	TGCGCCAGCAGCCAACTGGTTTATCAGCCCCAGCATTTT	CASSQLVYQPQHF
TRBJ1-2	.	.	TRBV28	TGTGCCAGCAGGAATACAGGGAGAGGGAACTATGGCTACACCTTC	CASRNTGRGNYGYTF
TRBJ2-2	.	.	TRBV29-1	TGCAGCGTTGAACAGGCGAACACCGGGGAGCTGTTTTTT	CSVEQANTGELFF
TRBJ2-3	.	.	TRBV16	TGTGCCAGCAGTCTCGACTATTACCCCACAGATACGCAGTATTTT	CASSLDYYPTDTQYF
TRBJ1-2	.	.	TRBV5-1	TGCGCCAGCAGCTTGGATGGGACGTATGGCTACACCTTC	CASSLDGTYGYTF
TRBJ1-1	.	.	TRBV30	TGTGCCTGGAGTGTTTCCCGGGGGAGAGAAGCTTTCTTT	CAWSVSRGREAFF
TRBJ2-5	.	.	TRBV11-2	TGTGCCAGCAGCTTAGTGGGCAGTACAGAGACCCAGTACTTC	CASSLVGSTETQYF
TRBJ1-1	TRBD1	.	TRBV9	TGTGCCAGCAGCGTAGGGACAGGGACGGACACTGAAGCTTTCTTT	CASSVGTGTDTEAFF
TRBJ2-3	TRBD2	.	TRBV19	TGTGCCAGTGGAATTGGTGGAGCGGGGGGCGGGGGTACGCAGTATTTT	CASGIGGAGGGGTQYF
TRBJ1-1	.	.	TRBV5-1	TGCGCCAGCAGCTTGGGTGGACTCCGGGGGTATTCTGACACTGAAGCTTTCTTT	CASSLGGLRGYSDTEAFF
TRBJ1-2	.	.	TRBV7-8	TGTGCCAGCAGCCAAGTCACAGGGACGGCCAACTATGGCTACACCTTC	CASSQVTGTANYGYTF
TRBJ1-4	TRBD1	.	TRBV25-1	TGTGCCAGCAGTGACCACAGGGGTACGGAAAAACTGTTTTTT	CASSDHRGTEKLFF
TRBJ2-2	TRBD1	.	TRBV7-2	TGTGCCAGCAGCTTAAGACAGGGGGCGGTCGGGGAGCTGTTTTTT	CASSLRQGAVGELFF
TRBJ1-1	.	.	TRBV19	TGTGCCAGTAGTGTACTTCCTGGGGGGAACACTGAAGCTTTCTTT	CASSVLPGGNTEAFF
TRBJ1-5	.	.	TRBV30	TGTGCCTGGAGTGGGGGACAATACAATCAGCCCCAGCATTTT	CAWSGGQYNQPQHF
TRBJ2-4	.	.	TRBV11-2	TGTGCCAGCAGCTTAGCTTGGGGAAGGGGCGAAAACATTCAGTACTTC	CASSLAWGRGENIQYF